These 28 T cell receptor beta chains were sequenced from one sample in a study of blood T cell repertoires in COVID-19. The table came from immunoSEQ multiplex PCR; TCRdb's copy has only in-frame clones and leaves some out. The sample lists 75,000 or so clones, roughly 86% seen once, with about 6.7% in the top ten. The sequencing sample was made of peripheral blood. These receptors were obtained from a man between 70 and 80 years old with acute or convalescent COVID-19.

V and J are TRBV29-1 and TRBJ1-1; D is undetermined. Deletions cut 5 bases from V and 2 bases from J, with 9 bases between. Per the germline V gene, CDR1 is SQVTM and CDR2 is ANQGSEA. The CDR3 covers 12 residues. This CDR3 is CSVSWPNTEAFF. Here the CDR3 DNA reads TGCAGCGTTTCGTGGCCAAACACTGAAGCTTTCTTT.

CDR3 amino acids: CASHRLAGGKETQYF. CDR3 nucleotides: TGTGCCAGCCACCGACTAGCGGGGGGGAAAGAGACCCAGTACTTC. J is TRBJ2-5 and V is TRBV6-6, with 14 bases lining up with TRBD2. With 8 bases clipped from V and 3 bases from J, the junction kept 5 bases outside the gene matches. From germline, CDR1 is MNHNY and CDR2 SVGAGI (reference sequence). The CDR3 is 15 amino acids.

With regard to this clone: Other DNA sequences in this specimen translate into the identical CDR3. In DNA, the CDR3 is TGTGCCAGCAGTTTAGGGGCAGGCTATGGCTACACCTTC. It yields the protein CASSLGAGYGYTF. The V call is TRBV12-3 or TRBV12-4, the J call TRBJ1-2; no definite D call. With 1 base removed from V and 4 bases from J, the gap between germline ends came to 7 bases. The CDR3 totals 13 residues.

The chain combines TRBV19 with TRBJ2-1; 8 bases line up with TRBD2. J gave up 5 bases and V 3 bases, and 6 bases lay outside the gene matches. The CDR3 runs to 15 residues. Germline V gives CDR1 LNHDA, CDR2 SQIVND (reference sequence). For the CDR3, the DNA is TGTGCCAGTAGTATTCAACTAGCGGTTCACAATGAGCAGTTCTTC. Translation gives CASSIQLAVHNEQFF.

The V gene is TRBV5-1, the J gene TRBJ1-1; TRBD1 aligns across 8 bases. Unmatched junction bases numbered 5, after V lost 4 bases and J lost 0 bases. The germline gives CDR1 SGHRS, CDR2 YFSETQ. The CDR3 is made up of 15 amino acids. CDR3 amino acids: CASSIGQGMNTEAFF. CDR3 sequence (DNA): TGCGCCAGCAGCATAGGACAGGGAATGAACACTGAAGCTTTCTTT.

This clone was recorded once. Written as DNA, the CDR3 is TGTGCCAGCAGCCCTGGGCTGGTCTCCTACGAGCAGTACTTC. It specifies CASSPGLVSYEQYF. J is TRBJ2-7 and V is TRBV28; D remains ambiguous. Germline V CDR1 and CDR2: MDHEN, SYDVKM. V shed 6 bases and J shed 0 bases, with 12 bases lying between them. The CDR3 totals 14 residues.

V gene TRBV2 combines with J gene TRBJ1-6, with a possible D match to TRBD1 (6 bases). CDR3 length equals 15 residues. Trimming removed 11 bases from V and 10 bases from J, with 24 bases in between. Germline V gene lookup returns CDR1 SNHLY and CDR2 FYNNEI. CDR3 DNA: TGTGCCTCCCGACGGGACACAGCCGTCTCATCACCCCTCCACTTT. Protein product: CASRRDTAVSSPLHF.

The gene calls are TRBV3-1 (or the pseudogene TRBV3-2) and TRBJ1-6; TRBD1 might be the D (6 bases). Germline V gives CDR1 LGHDT, CDR2 YNNKEL (reference sequence). This CDR3 contains 12 residues. With 4 bases removed from V and 13 bases from J, the gap between germline ends came to 11 bases. The CDR3 is CASSLRGLPLHF. In nucleotides, the CDR3 is TGTGCCAGCAGCCTCAGGGGTCTGCCCCTCCACTTT.

V is TRBV5-5 and J is TRBJ2-1; 7 bases are a match to TRBD1. This CDR3 region has 14 residues. Germline CDR1 reads SGHKS; CDR2 reads YYEKEE (reference sequence). The ends lost 4 bases at V and 3 bases at J; junction bases unmatched: 4. CDR3 nucleotides: TGTGCCAGCAGCCAAGGGGGCCACTACAATGAGCAGTTCTTC. Translated, it gives CASSQGGHYNEQFF.

The chain uses TRBV7-9 and TRBJ1-2; 10 positions agree with TRBD1. This CDR3 spans 14 amino acids. The ends lost 5 bases at V and 6 bases at J; junction bases unmatched: 6. CDR1 and CDR2 (germline): SEHNR, FQNEAQ (reference sequence). The CDR3 is CASSRGTGAHGYTF. In DNA, the CDR3 is TGTGCCAGCAGCCGCGGGACAGGGGCTCATGGCTACACCTTC.

With regard to this clone: Other nucleotide sequences in the sample specify the same CDR3. The gene calls are TRBV19 and TRBJ1-5; 7 bases are a match to TRBD1. Looked up from germline, CDR1 is LNHDA and CDR2 is SQIVND (reference sequence). Trimming took 5 bases from V and 6 from J; bases not matched to a gene: 1. The CDR3 contains 12 residues. CDR3 DNA sequence: TGTGCCAGTAGTGACAGGGTTCAGCCCCAGCATTTT. Amino acid sequence: CASSDRVQPQHF.

The chain links TRBV5-4 to TRBJ2-2, with TRBD2 matching 11 bases. The CDR3 loop spans 16 amino acids. CDR1 is SGHNT and CDR2 is YYREEE in the germline V gene (reference sequence). The V gene end was trimmed by 4 bases and the J gene end by 5 bases; junction bases not matched to a gene: 7. Written as DNA, the CDR3 is TGTGCCAGCAGCCCGACTAGCGGGATGGTTACCGGGGAGCTGTTTTTT. Translating it yields CASSPTSGMVTGELFF.

The chain uses TRBV24-1 and TRBJ1-2, with a tentative D call TRBD1 (6 bases). Trimming stripped 2 bases from V and 1 base from J, with 7 bases between. Germline CDR1 KGHDR, CDR2 SFDVKD. The CDR3 totals 14 residues. The CDR3: CATSDSRGNYGYTF. The CDR3 DNA reads TGTGCCACCAGTGATTCCAGGGGTAACTATGGCTACACCTTC.

The rearrangement joins TRBV5-1 to TRBJ2-2; D uncertain. Germline V lookup: CDR1 SGHRS, CDR2 YFSETQ. The CDR3 runs to 13 residues. V lost 0 bases, J lost 5 bases, and 5 bases lay in between. The CDR3 is CASSLVITGELFF. The CDR3 DNA is TGCGCCAGCAGCTTGGTAATAACCGGGGAGCTGTTTTTT.

This clone was detected only once. The V call is TRBV10-3, the J call TRBJ1-5; TRBD1 is a possible D gene (6 bases). Trimming left V 6 bases short and J 3 bases short, with 9 bases between. Germline-derived CDR1 and CDR2 are ENHRY and SYGVKD. The CDR3 totals 13 residues. The CDR3 reads CAISTGNNQPQHF. CDR3 DNA: TGTGCCATCAGCACAGGGAACAATCAGCCCCAGCATTTT.

The chain carries TRBV5-1 and TRBJ1-6, with a tentative D call TRBD1 (6 bases). This CDR3 spans 17 amino acids. Per the germline V gene, CDR1 is SGHRS and CDR2 is YFSETQ. Trimming removed 0 bases from V and 6 bases from J, with 16 bases in between. This CDR3 reads CASSLGMIGQFNSPLHF. The CDR3 region has the DNA TGCGCCAGCAGCTTGGGAATGATTGGACAGTTTAATTCACCCCTCCACTTT.

The chain recombines TRBV12-3 or TRBV12-4 with TRBJ1-2; maybe TRBD1 (5 bases). The CDR3 runs 13 residues. Trimming took off 6 bases at V and 7 bases at J, with 15 bases between the two ends. The CDR3 region is CASSQRLQGGYTF. CDR3 in DNA: TGTGCCAGCAGCCAACGGCTCCAGGGTGGCTACACCTTC.

V and J are TRBV5-6 and TRBJ1-2; 10 bases line up with TRBD1. Germline CDR1 SGHDT, CDR2 YYEEEE. V shed 4 bases, J shed 5 bases, and the junction held 8 bases outside the gene matches. The length of the CDR3 is 15 residues. The CDR3 DNA reads TGTGCCAGCAGCCCATCGGGACAGGGGTGGTATGGCTACACCTTC. As protein: CASSPSGQGWYGYTF. The whole variable domain, remainder taken from reference TRBV5-6 and TRBJ1-2, is DAGVTQSPTHLIKTRGQQVTLRCSPKSGHDTVSWYQQALGQGPQFIFQYYEEEERQRGNFPDRFSGHQFPNYSSELNVNALLLGDSALYLCASSPSGQGWYGYTFGSGTRLTVV.

The rearrangement uses TRBV5-8 and TRBJ2-1, with 11 bases that match TRBD2. The J segment lost 5 bases and the V segment lost 3 bases, leaving 4 bases of the junction unmatched. Germline V gene data show CDR1 as SGHTS and CDR2 as YDEGEE. The CDR3 runs to 15 residues. CDR3 sequence (DNA): TGTGCCAGCAGCTCGGGACTAGCGGCAAACAATGAGCAGTTCTTC. This encodes CASSSGLAANNEQFF.

The V call is TRBV7-2, the J call TRBJ1-4; 11 bases fit TRBD1. V lost 4 bases to trimming and J lost 10 bases; unmatched junction nucleotides: 8. CDR1 is SGHTA, CDR2 FQGNSA, per germline. The CDR3 loop spans 15 amino acids. This chain's CDR3 is CASSSSGTGGGKLFF. The CDR3 DNA sequence: TGTGCCAGCAGCTCCTCCGGGACAGGGGGGGGAAAACTGTTTTTT. Full variable domain (missing parts from reference TRBV7-2 and TRBJ1-4): GAGVSQSPSNKVTEKGKDVELRCDPISGHTALYWYRQSLGQGLEFLIYFQGNSAPDKSGLPSDRFSAERTGGSVSTLTIQRTQQEDSAVYLCASSSSGTGGGKLFFGSGTQLSVL.

The chain employs TRBV6-6 and TRBJ2-1; 10 bases fit TRBD1. The CDR3 is 14 amino acids. V lost 5 bases and J lost 4; bases outside the gene matches: 2. Germline V gene lookup returns CDR1 MNHNY and CDR2 SVGAGI (reference sequence). The CDR3 sequence is CASSRTGGYNEQFF. The CDR3, as DNA: TGTGCCAGCAGTCGGACAGGGGGTTACAATGAGCAGTTCTTC.

V gene TRBV30 combines with J gene TRBJ1-6, with D possibly TRBD1 on 6 matching bases. Germline values: CDR1 GTSNPN, CDR2 SVGIG (reference sequence). Trimming removed 2 bases from V and 7 bases from J, with 15 bases in between. The CDR3 is 15 residues long. The CDR3 sequence is CAWSREGQGNSPLHF. The DNA for the CDR3 is TGTGCCTGGAGTAGGGAAGGGCAGGGGAATTCACCCCTCCACTTT.

The gene calls are TRBV6-5 and TRBJ1-2; 7 positions agree with TRBD1. The germline V gene has CDR1 MNHEY and CDR2 SVGAGI. J lost 7 bases, V lost 2 bases, and 4 bases had no gene match. The CDR3 loop spans 13 amino acids. This CDR3 is CASSYTGESGYTF. The CDR3 nucleotides read TGTGCCAGCAGTTACACAGGGGAGAGTGGCTACACCTTC.

This clone has a handful of counts. The V call is TRBV27, the J call TRBJ2-1; 13 bases agree with TRBD2. The CDR3 loop spans 16 amino acids. The ends lost 0 bases at V and 8 bases at J; junction bases unmatched: 4. From germline, CDR1 is MNHEY and CDR2 SMNVEV (reference sequence). CDR3 in amino acids: CASSLSRLAGGHEQFF. The CDR3 nucleotides are TGTGCCAGCAGTTTATCCCGACTAGCGGGAGGACATGAGCAGTTCTTC.

This chain uses TRBV5-1 with TRBJ2-3; D might be TRBD1 (5 bases). V was cut by 5 bases and J by 0 bases, with 10 bases left in between. This CDR3 has 14 amino acids. Looked up from germline, CDR1 is SGHRS and CDR2 is YFSETQ. The CDR3: CASRTALSTDTQYF. The CDR3, as DNA: TGCGCCAGCAGGACAGCGTTGAGCACAGATACGCAGTATTTT.

A few counts support this clone. The rearrangement uses TRBV18 and TRBJ2-7, with D tentatively TRBD1 (5 bases). The V gene lost 5 bases and the J gene lost 4 bases, with 9 bases spanning the gap. CDR3 length: 12 amino acids. Germline V gene data show CDR1 as KGHSH and CDR2 as LQKENI. CDR3 in amino acids: CASSATEYEQYF. In DNA, the CDR3 is TGTGCCAGCTCAGCGACAGAGTACGAGCAGTACTTC.

The rearrangement uses TRBV10-3 and TRBJ1-2, with D tentatively TRBD1 (5 bases). CDR1 is ENHRY and CDR2 is SYGVKD in the germline V gene. V lost 5 bases and J lost 4, with 11 bases in between. The CDR3 has 13 amino acids. CDR3 sequence: CAISSTDIYGYTF. CDR3 nucleotide sequence: TGTGCCATCAGTTCGACAGATATCTATGGCTACACCTTC.

V usage is TRBV5-6 and J usage is TRBJ1-3; a weak D match, TRBD1 (5 bases). V gave up 0 bases and J gave up 0 bases, with 7 bases separating them. The germline V gene encodes CDR1 SGHDT and CDR2 YYEEEE. This CDR3 region has 15 residues. The CDR3 is CASSLVGGSGNTIYF. In DNA, the CDR3 is TGTGCCAGCAGCTTGGTCGGGGGCTCTGGAAACACCATATATTTT. Filled out from reference TRBV5-6 and TRBJ1-3, the complete variable domain reads DAGVTQSPTHLIKTRGQQVTLRCSPKSGHDTVSWYQQALGQGPQFIFQYYEEEERQRGNFPDRFSGHQFPNYSSELNVNALLLGDSALYLCASSLVGGSGNTIYFGEGSWLTVV.